This TCR beta chain derives from a study of vaccination effects on CD4 cells after COVID-19. Study-level information: Two convalescent pre-vaccine samples were taken 142 and 148 days post-diagnosis. Overall study results and limits: The post-vaccine spike-reactive clones of convalescents showed a predominance of new vaccine-induced clones.

ViraFEST used viral peptide pools to expand antigen-specific CD4+ T cells before sequencing. Cultured cells yielded isolated CD4+ T cells after approximately nine days. SARS-CoV-2 infected the person between March and December 2020, as confirmed by PCR. Around 2.2 million PBMC per well received about 9.8 IU/ml IL-2 and 8 to 10 ug/ml peptides in culture. A half-volume exchange with IL-2 medium occurred on days 3 and 7. Germline lookup yields CDR1 LGHDT and CDR2 YNNKEL (reference sequence). Trimming took 2 bases from V and 13 from J; bases not matched to a gene: 5. The CDR3 covers 12 residues. Turning to this clone: The antigen is undetermined.

TCRdb's table, derived via immunoSEQ multiplex PCR, lists solely in-frame clones and lacks some. The sample holds around 46,000 clones, under 80% seen once. V gene TRBV3-1 (or the pseudogene TRBV3-2) combines with J gene TRBJ1-2, with 9 bases aligning to TRBD1. Sequencing was performed on CD4+ T cells from PBMCs cultured with a peptide pool, taken before COVID-19 vaccination. The receptor comes from a human donor who had a prior SARS-CoV-2 infection. CDR3 nucleotides: TGTGCCAGCAGCCAATTACAGGGGGCAGGCACCTTC. This translates into CASSQLQGAGTF.